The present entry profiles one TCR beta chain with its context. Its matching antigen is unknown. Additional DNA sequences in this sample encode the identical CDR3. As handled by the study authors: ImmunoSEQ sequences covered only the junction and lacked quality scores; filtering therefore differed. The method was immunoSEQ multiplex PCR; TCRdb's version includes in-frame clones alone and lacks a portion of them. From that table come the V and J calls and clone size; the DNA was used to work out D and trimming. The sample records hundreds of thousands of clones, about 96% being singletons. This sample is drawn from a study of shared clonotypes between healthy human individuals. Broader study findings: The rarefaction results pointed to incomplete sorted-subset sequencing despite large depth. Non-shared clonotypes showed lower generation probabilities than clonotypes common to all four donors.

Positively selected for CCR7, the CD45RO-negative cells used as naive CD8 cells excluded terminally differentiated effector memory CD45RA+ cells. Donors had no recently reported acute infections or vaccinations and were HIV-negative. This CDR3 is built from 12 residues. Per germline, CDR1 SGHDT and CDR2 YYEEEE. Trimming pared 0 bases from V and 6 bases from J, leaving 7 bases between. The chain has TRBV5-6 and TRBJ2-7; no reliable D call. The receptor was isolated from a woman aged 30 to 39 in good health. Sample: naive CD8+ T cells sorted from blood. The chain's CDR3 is CASSLVAGEQYF. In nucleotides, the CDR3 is TGTGCCAGCAGCTTGGTGGCAGGCGAGCAGTACTTC.